The 3 T cell receptor beta chains below come from one sample, sequenced in a study of Ad26.COV2.S vaccination and SARS-CoV-2 variants. Clones were sequenced by immunoSEQ multiplex PCR, and TCRdb holds only the in-frame ones, with some missing. The table shows a few hundred thousand clones, with 85% to 90% occurring only once. This sample's treatment: about 20 received Ad26.COV2.S at low or high dose, single or two shots; roughly five received placebo; per-sample allocation not given. Sampling was done on day 63 after the first vaccine or placebo injection. This specimen was peripheral blood, taken in a trial of Ad26.COV2.S vaccine versus placebo. These receptors originate from a person between 18 and 65 years old who received the Ad26.COV2.S COVID-19 vaccine or a placebo.

The rearrangement uses TRBV5-1 and TRBJ2-3, with TRBD2 identical over 9 bases. Per germline, CDR1 SGHRS and CDR2 YFSETQ. The V segment lost 4 bases and the J segment 0 bases; nucleotides outside the gene matches: 6. This CDR3 region has 16 residues. The CDR3 loop reads CASSQKLAGSTDTQYF. The CDR3 DNA reads as TGCGCCAGCAGCCAAAAACTAGCGGGCAGCACAGATACGCAGTATTTT.

The chain is built from TRBV5-6 and TRBJ1-1, with 8 nucleotides matching TRBD1. Trimming took 2 bases from V and 6 from J; bases not matched to a gene: 12. CDR3 length equals 16 residues. Germline V gene lookup returns CDR1 SGHDT and CDR2 YYEEEE. The CDR3 protein is CASSFGTGGSRSEAFF. The CDR3 coding sequence is TGTGCCAGCAGCTTCGGGACAGGAGGATCCCGGTCTGAAGCTTTCTTT.

The V and J genes are TRBV7-9 and TRBJ1-4, with unresolved D. Germline V gene sequence: CDR1 SEHNR, CDR2 FQNEAQ (reference sequence). CDR3 length: 15 residues. The V gene lost 5 bases and the J gene lost 0 bases, with 10 bases spanning the gap. CDR3 DNA sequence: TGTGCCAGCAGCCCCATTAGTGCAACTAATGAAAAACTGTTTTTT. It codes for CASSPISATNEKLFF.